The 16 T cell receptor beta chains reported below all come from one sample, sequenced in a study of T cells in localized non-small cell lung cancer (TCRdb year 2020). Receptor amplification or capture employed the immunoSEQ multiplex PCR assay. Here the immuneACCESS table is served through TCRdb, limited to in-frame sequences with V and J called. Missing clones are a known gap in these copies; in checked studies unresolved V genes cover under half, and the rest lacks a known reason. This sample is represented by about 21,000 clones; over 75% of them were singletons. Of the sample, about 16% is held by the ten largest clones. The specimen was PBMCs, collected before any cancer treatment. These receptors were taken from a woman aged 35 to 70 with stage II squamous cell lung carcinoma.

This clone was observed a single time. The V call is TRBV28, the J call TRBJ1-5, with 9 bases that match TRBD1. V shed 7 bases, J shed 9 bases, and the junction held 13 bases outside the gene matches. This CDR3 spans 15 amino acids. In germline, CDR1 is MDHEN, CDR2 SYDVKM. CDR3 loop: CASIPGQGRGGPQHF. CDR3 coding DNA: TGTGCCAGCATCCCGGGACAGGGTCGCGGGGGGCCCCAGCATTTT.

J is TRBJ2-1 and V is TRBV9; D is ambiguous. Trimming left V 0 bases short and J 2 bases short, with 3 bases between. The CDR3 totals 13 residues. Germline V gene sequence: CDR1 SGDLS, CDR2 YYNGEE. The CDR3 is CASSVGTYNEQFF. The CDR3 nucleotides read TGTGCCAGCAGCGTAGGGACCTACAATGAGCAGTTCTTC.

The chain employs TRBV11-3 and TRBJ1-2; 9 bases are shared with TRBD1. Germline trimming cut 5 bases from V and 8 bases from J; bases unmatched to any gene: 6. The CDR3 totals 13 residues. Germline CDR1 reads SGHNT; CDR2 reads YENEEA. Here the CDR3 reads CASSVYRGRGYTF. The CDR3 DNA is TGTGCCAGCAGCGTCTACAGGGGGCGAGGCTACACCTTC.

This chain connects TRBV7-6 to TRBJ2-7; unclear D gene. Germline V gene sequence: CDR1 SGHVS, CDR2 FNYEAQ. CDR3 length equals 16 residues. Trimming took 5 bases from V and 1 from J, leaving 18 bases between them. The CDR3 bases are TGTGCCAGCAGCCCCGAAGGACGCCGATTTTCCTACGAGCAGTACTTC. Translated: CASSPEGRRFSYEQYF. The full variable domain, its missing parts supplied by reference TRBV7-6 and TRBJ2-7, is GAGVSQSPRYKVTKRGQDVALRCDPISGHVSLYWYRQALGQGPEFLTYFNYEAQQDKSGLPNDRFSAERPEGSISTLTIQRTEQRDSAMYRCASSPEGRRFSYEQYFGPGTRLTVT.

The J gene is TRBJ1-1, the V gene TRBV30, with 7 nucleotides matching TRBD1. The junction had 2 bases not matched to a gene; V was cut back by 4 bases and J by 0 bases. This CDR3 has 13 residues. CDR1 is GTSNPN and CDR2 is SVGIG in the germline V gene (reference sequence). The CDR3 nucleotides read TGTGCCTGGAACAGGGGAATGAACACTGAAGCTTTCTTT. Amino acids: CAWNRGMNTEAFF.

The genes are TRBV10-3 and TRBJ1-1; TRBD1 might be the D (6 bases). The CDR3 length is 13 residues. In germline, CDR1 is ENHRY, CDR2 SYGVKD. Trimming left V 7 bases short and J 5 bases short, with 14 bases between. The CDR3: CAITPGAGTEAFF. Here the CDR3 DNA reads TGTGCCATCACCCCAGGGGCCGGTACTGAAGCTTTCTTT.

The chain's CDR3 is CASSLAPTSGSRNEQFF. Written as DNA, the CDR3 is TGTGCCAGCAGCTTGGCGCCAACTAGCGGGAGTCGCAATGAGCAGTTCTTC. The J gene is TRBJ2-1, the V gene TRBV7-6; 11 nucleotides match TRBD2. The germline CDR1 and CDR2 sequences are SGHVS and FNYEAQ. Unmatched junction bases numbered 10, after V lost 3 bases and J lost 6 bases. The CDR3 totals 17 residues.

The chain uses TRBV6-1 and TRBJ2-7; TRBD2 agrees at 10 bases. The J segment lost 3 bases and the V segment lost 2 bases, leaving 4 bases of the junction unmatched. From germline, CDR1 is MNHNS and CDR2 SASEGT. There are 15 residues in the CDR3. The CDR3 here is CASSESVAGGYEQYF. DNA for the CDR3: TGTGCCAGCAGTGAATCGGTAGCGGGAGGCTACGAGCAGTACTTC.

The V gene is TRBV19, the J gene TRBJ1-4; D gene unclear. Trimming removed 5 bases from V and 7 bases from J, with 5 bases in between. CDR3 length: 11 amino acids. In germline, CDR1 is LNHDA, CDR2 SQIVND (reference sequence). CDR3 nucleotides: TGTGCCAGTAGTCAGGTTGAAAAACTGTTTTTT. This translates into CASSQVEKLFF.

The rearrangement uses TRBV7-2 and TRBJ2-3; 7 bases match TRBD2. The germline V gene encodes CDR1 SGHTA and CDR2 FQGNSA. The CDR3 covers 13 residues. J was trimmed by 5 bases and V by 4 bases; bases with no gene match: 3. In DNA, the CDR3 is TGTGCCAGCAGCTCCATAGCGGGAGATACGCAGTATTTT. Its protein is CASSSIAGDTQYF.

This rearrangement joins TRBV6-1 to TRBJ2-1; 11 nucleotides match TRBD2. The CDR3 runs 15 residues. V was pared by 6 bases and J by 7 bases, with 8 bases of the junction left unmatched. Germline CDR1 and CDR2: MNHNS and SASEGT. CDR3 residues: CASSFGTSGYNEQFF. The CDR3 coding sequence is TGTGCCAGCAGCTTCGGGACTAGCGGCTATAATGAGCAGTTCTTC.

The chain couples TRBV28 to TRBJ2-3; 10 bases are shared with TRBD2. CDR3 length: 16 amino acids. The V gene's germline CDR1 is MDHEN and CDR2 SYDVKM. With V trimmed by 3 bases and J by 2 bases, 5 bases remained unmatched. As DNA, the CDR3 is TGTGCCAGCAGTTTGACCACTAGCGGGACCACAGATACGCAGTATTTT. This gives the protein CASSLTTSGTTDTQYF.

The chain joins TRBV2 to TRBJ2-7, with 12 bases fitting TRBD2. CDR1 and CDR2 (germline): SNHLY, FYNNEI. This CDR3 is 19 amino acids long. J lost 3 bases, V lost 8 bases, and 20 bases had no gene match. The CDR3 DNA reads as TGTGCCAGCTCCTTGTCCCCGGCTCGACTAGCGGGAGAGGTCTACGAGCAGTACTTC. It specifies CASSLSPARLAGEVYEQYF.

V is TRBV7-9 and J is TRBJ2-1; D is tentatively TRBD1 or TRBD2 (5 bases each). CDR1 is SEHNR, CDR2 FQNEAQ, per germline (reference sequence). Trimming cost V 5 bases and J 7 bases, with 18 bases left between them. The CDR3 runs 15 residues. The CDR3 spells CASSLYGGVENEQFF. The CDR3 DNA reads TGTGCCAGCAGCCTCTATGGGGGAGTGGAGAATGAGCAGTTCTTC.

J is TRBJ2-6 and V is TRBV19; D is unresolved. Germline V gene sequence: CDR1 LNHDA, CDR2 SQIVND (reference sequence). There are 14 residues in the CDR3. V shed 9 bases and J shed 4 bases, with 13 bases lying between them. DNA of the CDR3: TGTGCCAGCAAAAAGGTGGGCGGGGCCAACGTCCTGACTTTC. It yields the protein CASKKVGGANVLTF.

This clone was recorded once. The genes are TRBV4-3 and TRBJ1-1, with unresolved D. Germline loops: CDR1 LGHNA, CDR2 YSLEER. This CDR3 is 16 amino acids long. V was shortened by 1 base and J by 3 bases, with 15 bases between the two germline ends. As DNA, the CDR3 is TGCGCCAGCAGCCAAGTGGGAAGGACTGTCCACACTGAAGCTTTCTTT. Its translation is CASSQVGRTVHTEAFF.